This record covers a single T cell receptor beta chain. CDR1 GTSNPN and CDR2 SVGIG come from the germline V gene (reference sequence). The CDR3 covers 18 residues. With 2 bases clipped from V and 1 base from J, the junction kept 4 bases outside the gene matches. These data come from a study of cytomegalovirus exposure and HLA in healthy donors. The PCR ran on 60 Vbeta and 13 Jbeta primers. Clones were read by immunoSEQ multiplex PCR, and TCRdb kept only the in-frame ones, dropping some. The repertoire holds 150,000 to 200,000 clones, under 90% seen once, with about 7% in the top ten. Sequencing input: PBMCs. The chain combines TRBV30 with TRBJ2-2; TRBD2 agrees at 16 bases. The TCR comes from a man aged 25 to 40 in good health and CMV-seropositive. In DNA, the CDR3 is TGTGCCTGGAGTTTCGGGACTAGCGGGAGGGGGAACACCGGGGAGCTGTTTTTT. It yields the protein CAWSFGTSGRGNTGELFF.